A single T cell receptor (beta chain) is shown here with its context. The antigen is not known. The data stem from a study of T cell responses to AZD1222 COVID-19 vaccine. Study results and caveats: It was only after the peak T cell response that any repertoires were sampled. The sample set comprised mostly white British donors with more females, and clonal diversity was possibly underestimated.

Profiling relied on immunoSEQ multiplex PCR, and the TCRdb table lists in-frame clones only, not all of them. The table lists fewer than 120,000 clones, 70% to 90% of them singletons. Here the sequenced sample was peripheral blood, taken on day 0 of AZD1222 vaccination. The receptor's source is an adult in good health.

The CDR3 protein is CASSYGPQVTAGELFF. The CDR3 DNA follows: TGTGCCAGCAGTTATGGTCCTCAGGTTACAGCCGGGGAGCTGTTTTTT. The rearrangement uses TRBV6-5 and TRBJ2-2; no clear D gene. The V gene's germline CDR1 is MNHEY and CDR2 SVGAGI. V was shortened by 3 bases and J by 6 bases, with 17 bases between the two germline ends. This CDR3 is built from 16 residues.